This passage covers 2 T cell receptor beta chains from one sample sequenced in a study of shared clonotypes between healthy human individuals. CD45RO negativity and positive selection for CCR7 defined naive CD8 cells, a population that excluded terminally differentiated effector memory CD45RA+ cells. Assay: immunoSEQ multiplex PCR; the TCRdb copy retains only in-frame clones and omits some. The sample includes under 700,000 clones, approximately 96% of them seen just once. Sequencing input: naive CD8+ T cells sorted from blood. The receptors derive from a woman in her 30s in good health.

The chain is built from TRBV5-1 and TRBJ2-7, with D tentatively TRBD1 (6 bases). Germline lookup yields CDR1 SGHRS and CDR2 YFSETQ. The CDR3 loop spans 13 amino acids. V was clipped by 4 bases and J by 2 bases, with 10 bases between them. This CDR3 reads CASSIGQTYEQYF. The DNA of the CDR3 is TGCGCCAGCAGCATCGGACAGACCTACGAGCAGTACTTC.

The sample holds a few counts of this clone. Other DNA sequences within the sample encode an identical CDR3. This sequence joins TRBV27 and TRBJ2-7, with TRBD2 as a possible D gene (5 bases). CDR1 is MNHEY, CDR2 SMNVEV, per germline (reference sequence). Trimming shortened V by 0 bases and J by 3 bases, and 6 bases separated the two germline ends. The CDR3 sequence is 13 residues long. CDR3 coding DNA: TGTGCCAGCAGTTTATCAGGACTCTACGAGCAGTACTTC. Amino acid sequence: CASSLSGLYEQYF.